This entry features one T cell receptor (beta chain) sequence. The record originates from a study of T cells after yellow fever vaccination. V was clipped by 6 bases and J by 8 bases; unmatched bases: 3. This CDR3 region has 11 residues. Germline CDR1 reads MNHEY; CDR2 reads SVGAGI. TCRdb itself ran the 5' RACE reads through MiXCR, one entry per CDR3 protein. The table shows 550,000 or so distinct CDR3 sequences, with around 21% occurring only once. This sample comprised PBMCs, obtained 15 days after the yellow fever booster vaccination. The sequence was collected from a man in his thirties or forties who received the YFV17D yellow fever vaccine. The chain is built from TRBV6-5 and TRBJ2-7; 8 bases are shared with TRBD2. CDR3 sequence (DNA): TGTGCCAGCAGCCGGGGGGGGCAGCAGTACTTC. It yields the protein CASSRGGQQYF.